Listed below are T cell receptor beta chains from one sample, sequenced in a study of tumor-infiltrating lymphocytes in primary liver carcinoma. A single record per CDR3 protein comes from TCRdb applying MiXCR to the multiplex PCR reads. The sample holds 55,000 to 70,000 distinct CDR3 sequences, over 65% seen once. The source material was liver tumor tissue from sampling region 2. These TCRs come from a man aged 35 to 55 with primary liver carcinoma and hepatitis B virus infection. Both conserved end residues are part of each CDR3. The D gene is left open where the match is weak. The listing skips clone size in some rows; elsewhere it reads once, few, many or a size class.

V	size	D	J	DNA	CDR3
TRBV12-3/TRBV12-4	.	.	TRBJ2-1	TGTGCCAGCAGTTTGCTGGGCAATGAGCAGTTCTTC	CASSLLGNEQFF
TRBV10-2	.	.	TRBJ2-7	TGCACCAGCATAGACAACTGGGGTCGACCCGAGCAGTACTTC	CTSIDNWGRPEQYF
TRBV12-3/TRBV12-4	few	.	TRBJ1-1	TGTGCCAGCAGTTCAGGGGCTGAAGCTTTCTTT	CASSSGAEAFF
TRBV11-2	many	.	TRBJ2-3	TGTGCCAGCAGCTTAGAAAGAGGCACAGATACGCAGTATTTT	CASSLERGTDTQYF
TRBV11-2	once	.	TRBJ2-5	TGTGTCAGCAGTCAAACTCCTGGTGGGTGGAAAGAGACCCAGTACTTC	CVSSQTPGGWKETQYF
TRBV29-1	.	TRBD2	TRBJ2-7	TGCGGTGCTTCCGCGGCGGGAGATTTCTCAGAGCAGTACTTC	CGASAAGDFSEQYF
TRBV6-1	.	.	TRBJ2-2	TGTGCCAGCAGGATAGGGGACGGAGGAGCCGGGGAGCTGTTTTTT	CASRIGDGGAGELFF
TRBV5-6	once	TRBD2	TRBJ2-7	TGTGCCAGCAGCTTTATGGTTAGCGGGACGTACGAGCAGTACTTC	CASSFMVSGTYEQYF
TRBV5-1	.	TRBD2	TRBJ2-7	TGCGCCAGCAGCGAGACTAGCGGGGGTGTCTACGAGCAGTACTTC	CASSETSGGVYEQYF
TRBV11-2	.	.	TRBJ2-2	TGTGCCAGCAGCTCCGCGGGATCGAAAACCGGGGAGCTGTTTTTT	CASSSAGSKTGELFF
TRBV11-2	.	TRBD1	TRBJ2-1	TGTGCCGGCATCTACTCAGGGGGCGCTTATAATGAGCAGTTCTTC	CAGIYSGGAYNEQFF
TRBV29-1	.	.	TRBJ2-7	TGCAGCGCGAGTTGGGGTAATCGCGAGCAGTACTTC	CSASWGNREQYF
TRBV6-5	medium-sized	TRBD1	TRBJ2-1	TGTGCCAGCAGTTACCGTCCCGGGACAGGGTTGGAGCAGTTCTTC	CASSYRPGTGLEQFF
TRBV6-6	few	.	TRBJ2-1	TGTGCCAGCAGGGGGACCACAAATGAGCAGTTCTTC	CASRGTTNEQFF
TRBV18	few	.	TRBJ1-4	TGTGCCAGCTCACCCTGGGGAGAGGTTTCTGAAAAACTGTTTTTT	CASSPWGEVSEKLFF
TRBV12-3/TRBV12-4	many	.	TRBJ2-2	TGTGCCAAATTGGGACCCGGGGAGCTGTTTTTT	CAKLGPGELFF
TRBV6-5	.	TRBD2	TRBJ2-1	TGTGCCAGCACTGATAGCGGGCGCAAATTCTACAATGAGCAATTCTTC	CASTDSGRKFYNEQFF
TRBV5-4	.	.	TRBJ2-1	TGTGCCAGTAGCTCCTCTGGGACCTACGATGAGCAGTTCTTC	CASSSSGTYDEQFF
TRBV30	many	.	TRBJ1-2	TGTGCCTGGAGAGGTCAGAACTATGGCTACACCTTC	CAWRGQNYGYTF
TRBV4-1	.	.	TRBJ2-7	TGCGCATGCAGCCAAGGTCAGGGCGGAACCTACGAGCAGTACTTC	CACSQGQGGTYEQYF
TRBV7-9	.	TRBD1	TRBJ2-7	TGTGTCAGCAGCTTAGAAGGGGGCGGCTACGAACAGTACTTC	CVSSLEGGGYEQYF
TRBV11-2	once	.	TRBJ2-7	TGTGCCAGCAGACCCGGAGAGCTGGCCTACGAGCAGTGCTTC	CASRPGELAYEQCF
TRBV11-2	.	.	TRBJ2-7	TGCACCAGCAGCTTTCATGGGTGTAAAAGCTCCTACGAGCAGTACTTC	CTSSFHGCKSSYEQYF
TRBV4-1	few	TRBD2	TRBJ2-3	TGCGCCAGCAGCCAGACCACTACCCTAGCGGGAGTCACTGATACGCAGTATTTT	CASSQTTTLAGVTDTQYF
TRBV11-1	.	TRBD2	TRBJ2-5	TGTACCAGCAGCTTCTTCTCCGGGACTAGCGGGACCCAGTACTTC	CTSSFFSGTSGTQYF
TRBV28	.	.	TRBJ2-7	TGTGACAGCAGTAGGGAAGGGCTCTACGAGCAGTACTTC	CDSSREGLYEQYF
TRBV11-2	.	.	TRBJ2-7	TGTGCCAGCAGCTTAATTACCTACGAGCAGTACTTC	CASSLITYEQYF
TRBV10-3	.	.	TRBJ2-7	TGTGCCATCAGGAGCCCCTGCGGGACATACGAGCAGTACTTC	CAIRSPCGTYEQYF
TRBV4-1	.	TRBD1	TRBJ2-3	TGCGCCAGCAGCCAAGGATCGGACAGGGATGCAGATACGAAGTATTTT	CASSQGSDRDADTKYF
TRBV4-3	.	.	TRBJ2-2	TGTGTCAGCAGCCAAAACTCAGAAGGAAACCCCGGGGAGCTGTTTTTT	CVSSQNSEGNPGELFF
TRBV4-1	.	.	TRBJ2-5	TGCGCCAGCAGCCAAGTATGGACAGCCCAAAAGACCCAGTACTTC	CASSQVWTAQKTQYF
TRBV6-1	.	TRBD2	TRBJ2-2	TGTGCCAGCGGGGGACTAGCGGTGGCCGGGGAGCCGTTTTTT	CASGGLAVAGEPFF
TRBV6-2/TRBV6-3	.	.	TRBJ1-5	TGTGCTAGCAGTTACTCCCAGGGCAATCAGCCCAAGCATTTT	CASSYSQGNQPKHF
TRBV5-4	.	TRBD2	TRBJ2-3	TGTGCCAGCAGGTTGGAAAGGACTAGCGCGGGTGGATATACGCAGTATTTT	CASRLERTSAGGYTQYF
TRBV29-1	.	.	TRBJ2-1	TGCAGCCTCGCCACGCTTCGGCACTGGTCCCGTCGAGAGCACTTCTTC	CSLATLRHWSRREHFF
TRBV5-1	many	TRBD1	TRBJ2-7	TGCGCCAGCAGCTCATGGACAGGGCTGTCCTACGAGCAGTACTTC	CASSSWTGLSYEQYF
TRBV13	many	TRBD2	TRBJ2-1	TGTGCCAGCAGCCCCCAGACTAGCGGAGGGATCTCCTACAATGAGCAGTTCTTC	CASSPQTSGGISYNEQFF
TRBV4-3	many	.	TRBJ1-3	TGCGCCAGCAGCCGAAACGATGGGCCCGGAAACACCATATATTTT	CASSRNDGPGNTIYF
TRBV4-2	many	.	TRBJ2-7	TGTGCCAGCAGCCAAGATAAGGGGAGCGGCTACGAGCAGTACTTC	CASSQDKGSGYEQYF
TRBV5-5	.	.	TRBJ2-2	TGTGCCAGCAGCATGGGCGGAGGGGGCGGGGAGCTGTTTTTT	CASSMGGGGGELFF
TRBV11-2	once	TRBD1	TRBJ2-7	TGTGCCAGCAACTTTGATGTAAGGGGACAGGGATCCTACAAGCAGTACTTC	CASNFDVRGQGSYKQYF
TRBV10-3	.	.	TRBJ2-1	TGTGCCAGCAGTGAGTCGCCCGGACGGGGGGCTAGGACCTCCTACAATGAGCAGTTCTTC	CASSESPGRGARTSYNEQFF
TRBV4-1	.	.	TRBJ2-1	TGCACCAGCAGCCAACGCTTAAGTGGCTACCAAGACTACAATGGGCAGTTCTTC	CTSSQRLSGYQDYNGQFF
TRBV6-1	.	.	TRBJ2-1	TGTGCCACCAGGGGGAGGGACGGTCGAGCCTGGGACAATGAGCAGTTCTTC	CATRGRDGRAWDNEQFF
TRBV7-8	many	.	TRBJ2-7	TGTGCCAGCAGCTTTGGGGTCTCCTACGAGCAGTACTTC	CASSFGVSYEQYF
TRBV6-6	many	.	TRBJ2-7	TGTGCCAGCAGTTACCCCGAAGGGGGAGGAGACGAGCAGTACTTC	CASSYPEGGGDEQYF
TRBV29-1	.	.	TRBJ2-2	TGCAGCGCAACAGGGCTTCTGAACACCGGGGAGCTGTTTTTT	CSATGLLNTGELFF
TRBV4-1	.	TRBD1	TRBJ1-2	TGCGCCAACAGCCAGGGGGATAGGAACTATGACTACACATTC	CANSQGDRNYDYTF
TRBV11-2	.	.	TRBJ2-7	TGTGCCAGCAGTTTAGGGTCCGGGATCTCTGGCGAACAGTACTTC	CASSLGSGISGEQYF
TRBV4-3	many	TRBD2	TRBJ2-1	TGCGCCAGCAGCCAGGAATTCGGGGGATTTATAGCGGGAGGGCCAGATCATGAGCAGTTCTTC	CASSQEFGGFIAGGPDHEQFF
TRBV29-1	.	.	TRBJ2-4	TGCAGCGTTGAGTGTCAAGGCGTCGGGGGCATTCAGTACTTC	CSVECQGVGGIQYF
TRBV11-2	.	.	TRBJ2-7	TGTGCCAGCATCTTTCATGGGGGTCAAAGCTCCTATGAGCAGTATTTC	CASIFHGGQSSYEQYF
TRBV11-2	.	TRBD2	TRBJ2-5	TGTGCCCGCAACCAAACTCCTGGCGGGGGGAAAGGGACCCAATACTTC	CARNQTPGGGKGTQYF
TRBV6-2/TRBV6-3	.	.	TRBJ1-5	TGTTCCAGCAGTTACTCGGACTCTCGACAGGTTAAGGTGTCCCGTCAGCCCCAGCATTTT	CSSSYSDSRQVKVSRQPQHF
TRBV12-3/TRBV12-4	.	.	TRBJ1-2	TGTGCTAGCAACGCGGACAGTAACTATGGCTACACCTTC	CASNADSNYGYTF
TRBV6-6	.	TRBD1	TRBJ2-1	TGTGCCAGCAGTTACCCGGTGGGACAGAGCATACACAATGAGCAGTTCTTC	CASSYPVGQSIHNEQFF
TRBV29-1	.	.	TRBJ2-7	TGCAGCGTAGGGTTCAACTACGAGCAGTGCTTC	CSVGFNYEQCF
TRBV11-1	few	.	TRBJ2-7	TGTGCCAACAGCTTAGGGCCGGCGGGTGAAAGCTCCTACAAGCAGTACTTC	CANSLGPAGESSYKQYF
TRBV11-2	.	.	TRBJ1-5	TGTACCAGCAGCTTAGATGGGGGACAGCCCCAGCATTTT	CTSSLDGGQPQHF